A selection of T cell receptor beta chains follows, all from one sample in a study of blood T cell repertoires in COVID-19. Repertoires were generated with immunoSEQ multiplex PCR, while TCRdb's copy carries only in-frame clones and drops some. The data show under 250,000 clones, with 83% seen just once and 5.5% held by the top ten. The sequencing sample was made of peripheral blood. These receptors came from a human donor in a cohort sampled during active COVID-19. Each CDR3 is given with its conserved first and last residue. Each record gives: CDR3 protein, CDR3 DNA, clone size, J gene, V gene, D gene. D genes are given only for firm matches. Size is omitted from some rows. Given values are once, few, many or a class for expanded clones.

CASRIPTGEVTEAFF | TGCGCCAGCAGGATACCGACAGGGGAGGTCACTGAAGCTTTCTTT | - | TRBJ1-1 | TRBV5-1 | TRBD1
CAIRDLAGGHTGELFF | TGTGCCATCAGAGACTTAGCGGGAGGTCACACCGGGGAGCTGTTTTTT | - | TRBJ2-2 | TRBV10-3 | TRBD2
CASSYLEGELFF | TGTGCCAGCAGTTACCTAGAGGGGGAGCTGTTTTTT | few | TRBJ2-2 | TRBV6-6 | -
CASSLGGQGTQYF | TGTGCCAGCAGCTTAGGGGGGCAGGGGACCCAGTACTTC | - | TRBJ2-5 | TRBV13 | -
CASSQIAGASSYEQYF | TGTGCCAGCAGCCAGATAGCGGGAGCCAGCTCCTACGAGCAGTACTTC | few | TRBJ2-7 | TRBV3-1/TRBV3-2 | TRBD2
CASSPAGGAAYEQYF | TGTGCCAGTAGTCCAGCAGGGGGCGCAGCCTACGAGCAGTACTTC | - | TRBJ2-7 | TRBV19 | TRBD1
CARSFGQGWWDTQYF | TGTGCCAGAAGCTTCGGGCAGGGATGGTGGGATACGCAGTATTTT | - | TRBJ2-3 | TRBV5-3 | -
CASKETGTGGPGTGELFF | TGTGCCAGCAAGGAAACCGGGACAGGGGGCCCGGGCACCGGGGAGCTGTTTTTT | - | TRBJ2-2 | TRBV18 | TRBD1
CASSPGLAGAFYEQYF | TGTGCCAGCAGCCCGGGACTAGCGGGAGCTTTCTACGAGCAGTACTTC | many | TRBJ2-7 | TRBV27 | TRBD2
CASSGRLRVVDGYTF | TGTGCCAGCAGCGGCCGTCTCAGGGTGGTCGATGGCTACACCTTC | few | TRBJ1-2 | TRBV7-9 | -
CASSDHLTSYEQYF | TGTGCCAGCAGTGACCACTTAACTTCCTACGAGCAGTACTTC | - | TRBJ2-7 | TRBV6-1 | -
CASSPRAGSGNTEAFF | TGTGCCAGCAGCCCCAGGGCGGGGTCGGGGAACACTGAAGCTTTCTTT | once | TRBJ1-1 | TRBV4-2 | -
CASSTQGNEKLFF | TGTGCCAGCAGCACCCAGGGGAATGAAAAACTGTTTTTT | - | TRBJ1-4 | TRBV9 | -
CASLRGRDTEAFF | TGTGCCAGCCTTAGGGGGCGGGACACTGAAGCTTTCTTT | - | TRBJ1-1 | TRBV6-5 | TRBD1
CASIGGQGYNEQFF | TGTGCCAGTATTGGGGGACAGGGGTACAATGAGCAGTTCTTC | - | TRBJ2-1 | TRBV19 | TRBD1
CASSQVSGVKTPLHF | TGTGCCAGCAGCCAAGTGTCGGGGGTGAAAACACCCCTCCACTTT | few | TRBJ1-6 | TRBV4-2 | -
CASSLAVGLSYEQYF | TGTGCCAGCAGCTTAGCAGTGGGACTTTCCTACGAGCAGTACTTC | - | TRBJ2-7 | TRBV11-2 | -
CASSLWGEETQYF | TGTGCCAGCAGTTTATGGGGGGAAGAGACCCAGTACTTC | - | TRBJ2-5 | TRBV27 | -
CASGQGLANTGELFF | TGTGCCAGTGGCCAGGGGCTTGCGAACACCGGGGAGCTGTTTTTT | - | TRBJ2-2 | TRBV19 | -
CASSLFYRGHDNQPQHF | TGTGCCAGCAGTTTATTCTACAGGGGGCATGACAATCAGCCCCAGCATTTT | - | TRBJ1-5 | TRBV27 | TRBD1
CASSLDPSREGKLFF | TGTGCCAGCAGCTTAGACCCCTCCCGTGAGGGCAAGCTGTTTTTT | - | TRBJ2-2 | TRBV7-2 | -
CASGSQGDQPQHF | TGTGCCAGCGGGTCACAGGGGGATCAGCCCCAGCATTTT | - | TRBJ1-5 | TRBV4-2 | TRBD1
CASTLESGGGETQYF | TGCGCCAGCACCCTTGAGAGCGGAGGCGGAGAGACCCAGTACTTC | - | TRBJ2-5 | TRBV10-2 | -
CASSRSGGAGDTGELFF | TGTGCCAGCAGCCGTAGCGGGGGGGCCGGGGACACCGGGGAGCTGTTTTTT | - | TRBJ2-2 | TRBV27 | TRBD2
CATSTGIEQFF | TGTGCCACCAGTACAGGAATTGAGCAGTTCTTC | - | TRBJ2-1 | TRBV24-1 | -
CASSENRVGNTEAFF | TGCGCCAGCAGTGAGAACAGGGTGGGGAACACTGAAGCTTTCTTT | - | TRBJ1-1 | TRBV10-2 | -
CATSAPQDKTGELFF | TGTGCCACCAGTGCCCCCCAGGACAAAACCGGGGAGCTGTTTTTT | - | TRBJ2-2 | TRBV24-1 | -
CASSATGVQETQYF | TGCGCCAGCAGTGCGACAGGGGTCCAAGAGACCCAGTACTTC | - | TRBJ2-5 | TRBV10-1 | TRBD1
CASSTDTSSEQYF | TGTGCCAGTAGTACGGACACCTCAAGCGAGCAGTACTTC | - | TRBJ2-7 | TRBV19 | -
CASSQDRGYQVYGYTF | TGCGCCAGCAGCCAAGATCGGGGGTACCAAGTCTATGGCTACACCTTC | - | TRBJ1-2 | TRBV4-1 | -
CASCGGGGSNTGELFF | TGCGCCAGCTGTGGAGGGGGCGGTTCGAACACCGGGGAGCTGTTTTTT | - | TRBJ2-2 | TRBV5-1 | -
CAISAGQQGNQPQHF | TGTGCCATCAGTGCGGGACAGCAAGGCAATCAGCCCCAGCATTTT | - | TRBJ1-5 | TRBV10-3 | TRBD1
CASSLVGRAYSGANVLTF | TGTGCCAGCAGCTTGGTTGGCAGGGCGTACTCTGGGGCCAACGTCCTGACTTTC | - | TRBJ2-6 | TRBV5-4 | -
CASSSDRGKLKTQYF | TGTGCCAGCAGTTCCGACAGGGGGAAGCTAAAGACCCAGTACTTC | - | TRBJ2-5 | TRBV7-9 | TRBD1
CASSRDRTLYGYTF | TGTGCCAGCAGCCGGGACAGGACTTTATATGGCTACACCTTC | few | TRBJ1-2 | TRBV6-5 | TRBD1
CASSQWTVNTEAFF | TGTGCCAGCAGCCAGTGGACAGTGAACACTGAAGCTTTCTTT | - | TRBJ1-1 | TRBV14 | -
CARSLHRGNYGYTF | TGTGCCAGAAGCCTTCACAGGGGGAACTATGGCTACACCTTC | - | TRBJ1-2 | TRBV7-5 | -
CASTPRGRGGDQPQHF | TGTGCCAGTACTCCCCGGGGGAGGGGGGGGGATCAGCCCCAGCATTTT | - | TRBJ1-5 | TRBV19 | -
CASRPGGAYGYTF | TGTGCCAGCAGGCCAGGGGGCGCCTATGGCTACACCTTC | - | TRBJ1-2 | TRBV28 | TRBD1
CASSVNPQVRAGELFF | TGTGCCAGCAGCGTAAATCCGCAGGTTCGAGCCGGGGAGCTGTTTTTT | - | TRBJ2-2 | TRBV7-6 | -
CASSLSSNYGYTF | TGTGCCAGCAGTTTATCGTCGAACTATGGCTACACCTTC | - | TRBJ1-2 | TRBV27 | -
CASSVESYGGSLTGELFF | TGTGCCAGCAGCGTAGAGTCGTATGGCGGGTCTTTGACCGGGGAGCTGTTTTTT | - | TRBJ2-2 | TRBV9 | -
CASSPGGLDTEAFF | TGTGCCAGCAGTCCAGGGGGTTTGGACACTGAAGCTTTCTTT | - | TRBJ1-1 | TRBV28 | TRBD1
CASSQDRGRSTDTQYF | TGCGCCAGCAGCCAGGACAGGGGAAGGAGCACAGATACGCAGTATTTT | - | TRBJ2-3 | TRBV4-1 | TRBD1
CAISRQGVNTIYF | TGTGCCATCAGCAGACAGGGAGTAAACACCATATATTTT | - | TRBJ1-3 | TRBV10-3 | TRBD1
CASTFRGQETQYF | TGTGCCAGCACCTTTAGGGGTCAAGAGACCCAGTACTTC | - | TRBJ2-5 | TRBV5-6 | -